One and the same sample provided the 17 T cell receptor beta chains below, sequenced in a study of T cell responses to AZD1222 COVID-19 vaccine. The assay was immunoSEQ multiplex PCR, and TCRdb's table has in-frame clones only and misses some. The sample holds about 190,000 clones, approximately 94% seen once. The specimen comprised peripheral blood, sampled 28 days after the second dose of the MenACWY control vaccine. The receptors here all came from an adult who received the MenACWY meningococcal vaccine as a control.

This chain links TRBV10-3 with TRBJ1-4; 7 bases line up with TRBD1. Germline assignment: CDR1 ENHRY and CDR2 SYGVKD. V lost 4 bases and J lost 6; bases outside the gene matches: 5. The CDR3 is 14 residues long. The CDR3, as DNA: TGTGCCATCAGTGGAGGGGGACAGTATGAAAAACTGTTTTTT. Residues: CAISGGGQYEKLFF.

The V and J genes are TRBV30 and TRBJ2-6, with TRBD1 matching 8 bases. Losses at the gene ends were 6 bases for V and 0 bases for J; bases not matched to a gene: 19. CDR3 size: 20 residues. Germline V CDR1 and CDR2: GTSNPN, SVGIG (reference sequence). This CDR3 is CACDPRDRRGAFSGANVLTF. The CDR3 coding sequence is TGTGCCTGCGATCCCCGGGACAGGAGAGGGGCCTTCTCTGGGGCCAACGTCCTGACTTTC.

This chain links TRBV12-3 or TRBV12-4 with TRBJ1-1; D is ambiguous. The CDR3 is 11 residues long. Between the trimmed V and J ends, which lost 5 bases and 9 bases, there was a span of 10 bases. The CDR3 loop is CASSPHGQAFF. DNA of the CDR3: TGTGCCAGCAGTCCGCACGGACAAGCTTTCTTT.

The chain is built from TRBV28 and TRBJ2-6; tentatively, D is TRBD1 or TRBD2 (5 bases each). Trimming cost V 0 bases and J 1 base, with 7 bases left between them. The length of the CDR3 is 16 residues. Looked up from germline, CDR1 is MDHEN and CDR2 is SYDVKM. The CDR3 sequence is CASSLWRGSGANVLTF. For the CDR3, the DNA is TGTGCCAGCAGTTTATGGAGGGGATCTGGGGCCAACGTCCTGACTTTC.

The chain has TRBV27 and TRBJ1-4; D remains ambiguous. The V gene's germline CDR1 is MNHEY and CDR2 SMNVEV (reference sequence). The V end was cut by 1 base, the J end by 7 bases, with 7 bases between. The CDR3 contains 13 residues. CDR3 region: CASSLFLSEKLFF. CDR3 DNA sequence: TGTGCCAGCAGTTTATTTCTAAGTGAAAAACTGTTTTTT.

The chain uses TRBV28 and TRBJ1-6, with D possibly being TRBD1 (5 bases). Germline values: CDR1 MDHEN, CDR2 SYDVKM. The CDR3 sequence is 14 residues long. Trimming shortened V by 3 bases and J by 11 bases, and 14 bases separated the two germline ends. DNA of the CDR3: TGTGCCAGCAGTTTGTACCCTGGGGCAGCACCCCTCCACTTT. This encodes CASSLYPGAAPLHF.

Worth noting for this clone: The junction differs from germline at one of its ends, possibly a read error. The chain joins TRBV7-2 to TRBJ2-2, with TRBD2 as a possible D gene (5 bases). Germline V gives CDR1 SGHTA, CDR2 FQGNSA. The CDR3 is made up of 15 amino acids. CDR3 nucleotide sequence: TGTGCCAGCAGCCCATCGGTGGCAGATCCCGGGAAGCTGTTTTTT. This codes for CASSPSVADPGKLFF.

The J gene is TRBJ2-1, the V gene TRBV4-2, with a weak D call TRBD1 (5 bases). With 4 bases removed from V and 1 base from J, the gap between germline ends came to 11 bases. The CDR3 runs to 15 residues. The germline gives CDR1 LGHNA, CDR2 YNFKEQ. The CDR3 spells CASSPGAGSYNEQFF. The CDR3 coding sequence is TGTGCCAGCAGCCCAGGCGCAGGGTCCTACAATGAGCAGTTCTTC.

The chain links TRBV28 to TRBJ1-3; D remains unclear. This CDR3 region has 13 residues. Trimming cost V 3 bases and J 7 bases, with 10 bases left between them. The germline V gene encodes CDR1 MDHEN and CDR2 SYDVKM. The CDR3 DNA follows: TGTGCCAGCAGTTTGGTATGGGAGAACACCATATATTTT. Translation: CASSLVWENTIYF. Variable domain in full (rest from reference TRBV28 and TRBJ1-3): DVKVTQSSRYLVKRTGEKVFLECVQDMDHENMFWYRQDPGLGLRLIYFSYDVKMKEKGDIPEGYSVSREKKERFSLILESASTNQTSMYLCASSLVWENTIYFGEGSWLTVV.

The rearrangement joins TRBV18 to TRBJ1-4; a weak D match, TRBD1 (6 bases). Per the germline V gene, CDR1 is KGHSH and CDR2 is LQKENI. CDR3 size: 15 residues. V was trimmed by 4 bases and J by 5 bases, leaving 14 bases between them. The CDR3 protein is CASSRGPQGNEKLFF. CDR3 DNA: TGTGCCAGCTCACGAGGGCCACAGGGCAATGAAAAACTGTTTTTT. Full variable domain (remainder filled in from reference TRBV18 and TRBJ1-4): NAGVMQNPRHLVRRRGQEARLRCSPMKGHSHVYWYRQLPEEGLKFMVYLQKENIIDESGMPKERFSAEFPKEGPSILRIQQVVRGDSAAYFCASSRGPQGNEKLFFGSGTQLSVL.

This chain uses TRBV5-1 with TRBJ1-2; D is unresolved. V lost 0 bases to trimming and J lost 6 bases, with 15 bases between them. Germline CDR1 reads SGHRS; CDR2 reads YFSETQ. CDR3 length: 15 residues. In DNA form, the CDR3 reads TGCGCCAGCAGCTTGGGGGGAGGGCCAGGCGATGGCTACACCTTC. As protein: CASSLGGGPGDGYTF.

The CDR3 loop is CASSYGTGVNTGELFF. The CDR3 nucleotides are TGTGCCAGCAGTTACGGGACGGGAGTGAACACCGGGGAGCTGTTTTTT. The J gene is TRBJ2-2, the V gene TRBV6-2 or TRBV6-3, with D perhaps TRBD2 (6 bases). Deletions cut 2 bases from V and 1 base from J, with 11 bases between. The CDR3 extends over 16 amino acids. The germline V gene has CDR1 MNHEY and CDR2 SVGEGT.

The J gene is TRBJ1-1, the V gene TRBV5-1, with D unresolved. There are 17 residues in the CDR3. Per the germline V gene, CDR1 is SGHRS and CDR2 is YFSETQ. With 2 bases removed from V and 0 bases from J, the gap between germline ends came to 17 bases. Written as DNA, the CDR3 is TGCGCCAGCAGCTTAATAACTCACGGACCCATGAACACTGAAGCTTTCTTT. The encoded protein is CASSLITHGPMNTEAFF.

The chain has TRBV2 and TRBJ1-6, with D possibly being TRBD1 (5 bases). The CDR3 runs to 15 residues. CDR1 is SNHLY, CDR2 FYNNEI, per germline. V lost 7 bases and J 0 bases, leaving 10 bases between the germline ends. The CDR3 sequence: CASIQGSSYNSPLHF. The CDR3 DNA follows: TGTGCCAGCATTCAGGGTAGCTCCTATAATTCACCCCTCCACTTT.

V gene TRBV24-1 combines with J gene TRBJ1-5; weak D call: TRBD1 (6 bases). The CDR3 runs to 13 residues. The V end was cut by 3 bases, the J end by 8 bases, with 10 bases between. The germline CDR1 and CDR2 sequences are KGHDR and SFDVKD. The CDR3 DNA sequence: TGTGCCACCAGTGATCCGAGGGGGAAGCCCCAGCATTTT. This codes for CATSDPRGKPQHF.

Comment on this clone: Additional DNA sequences in this sample encode the identical CDR3. J is TRBJ1-5 and V is TRBV6-2 or TRBV6-3, with a weak D call TRBD1 (5 bases). Germline assignment: CDR1 MNHEY and CDR2 SVGEGT. V dropped 0 bases and J dropped 2 bases, with 8 bases sitting between them. CDR3 length equals 15 residues. CDR3 DNA sequence: TGTGCCAGCAGTTACTCGAGGGGCCGCAATCAGCCCCAGCATTTT. Its protein product is CASSYSRGRNQPQHF.

The CDR3 DNA reads as TGTGCCAGCAGCCCGGCGGATATGGTGGGACACGCCGGGGGGCAGTACTTC. Translating gives CASSPADMVGHAGGQYF. The chain is built from TRBV5-4 and TRBJ2-7; D possibly uses TRBD1 or TRBD2 (6 bases each). The V gene's germline CDR1 is SGHNT and CDR2 YYREEE (reference sequence). V was cut by 4 bases and J by 9 bases, with 29 bases left in between. This CDR3 has 17 amino acids. The full variable domain, completed using reference TRBV5-4 and TRBJ2-7, is ETGVTQSPTHLIKTRGQQVTLRCSSQSGHNTVSWYQQALGQGPQFIFQYYREEENGRGNFPPRFSGLQFPNYSSELNVNALELDDSALYLCASSPADMVGHAGGQYFGPGTRLTVT.